This TCR beta chain was captured by sequencing in a study of tumor and adjacent non-tumor tissue in lung cancer. A modified ARM-PCR protocol with three rounds of nested PCR amplified TCRbeta. TCRdb recomputed calls from the multiplex PCR reads with MiXCR, one row per CDR3 protein. The top ten hold 9.5% to 15% of the sample, which has 120,000 or so distinct CDR3 sequences, approximately 71% seen once. The template was RNA from unsorted bulk tissue. The CDR3 has 14 residues. Germline lookup yields CDR1 MNHNS and CDR2 SASEGT. About this clonotype itself: This could be a read error, since a much larger clone is one nucleotide away.

This sequence originates from a man aged 30-40 years with non-small cell lung cancer. Source material: lung tumor tissue. The rearrangement uses TRBV6-1 and TRBJ2-3; D is possibly TRBD1 or TRBD2 (6 bases each). For the CDR3, the DNA is TGTGCCAGCAGTGAAAGGGGGGCCACAGATACGCATTATTTT. It yields the protein CASSERGATDTHYF.